One T cell receptor (beta chain) is described in this entry. Clones were read by immunoSEQ multiplex PCR, and TCRdb kept only the in-frame ones, dropping some. Of 200,000 to 250,000 clones in the sample, about 80% are singletons; the top ten hold roughly 2.3%. This sample is drawn from a study of blood T cell repertoires in COVID-19. This CDR3 comprises 13 residues. The germline CDR1 and CDR2 sequences are MNHEY and SMNVEV (reference sequence). Trimming shortened V by 0 bases and J by 7 bases, and 9 bases separated the two germline ends. V gene TRBV27 combines with J gene TRBJ1-1, with no clear D. The sample consisted of peripheral blood. The clonotype originates from a woman aged 55 to 70 with acute or convalescent COVID-19. CDR3 in DNA: TGTGCCAGCAGTTTATCGGCGGGGATTGAAGCTTTCTTT. It is translated as CASSLSAGIEAFF.